The clone carrying this TCR beta chain was counted a single time. The CDR3 sequence is 15 residues long. The germline V gene encodes CDR1 SEHNR and CDR2 FQNEAQ (reference sequence). The ends were cut back, 5 bases at V and 6 bases at J, with 17 bases in the middle. These data are taken from a study of blood T cell repertoires in COVID-19. As for the study in general: T cells, B-cell-depleted T cells, or PBMCs supplied cDNA or gDNA.

Only in-frame clones appear in the TCRdb table, and some are missing; sequencing was by immunoSEQ multiplex PCR. Of roughly 36,000 clones detected, around 85% appear once; the ten largest clones hold about 4%. The sequence was collected from a man between 60 and 75 years old with acute or convalescent COVID-19. Material for sequencing was peripheral blood. The chain has TRBV7-9 and TRBJ2-4; D call uncertain. DNA of the CDR3: TGTGCCAGCAGCCCTTCAACCTCCAACATAAACATTCAGTACTTC. Translated: CASSPSTSNINIQYF.